The rows below give T cell receptor beta chains drawn from one sample of a study of molecular identifiers for immune sequencing clone quantification. From the PCR reads, TCRdb called clonotypes with MiXCR, one entry per CDR3 protein. This sample has about 100,000 distinct CDR3 sequences; 36% occur once, and the top ten carry 4% to 5%. What was sequenced was naive CD8+ T cells from blood, with Jurkat cell RNA spiked in. Receptors originate from a human donor in good health. Some libraries in this study had Jurkat cell RNA spiked in. The CDR3 runs from the conserved cysteine through the conserved F or W. A D gene is named only where the DNA matches it firmly. Expanded clones are given a class, and other clones once, few, many or no size at all.

D gene: -
J gene: TRBJ1-5
clone size: -
V gene: TRBV20-1
CDR3 DNA: TGCAGTGCTATTACTGGGAATCAGCCCCAGCATTTT
CDR3 protein: CSAITGNQPQHF

D gene: TRBD2
J gene: TRBJ2-1
clone size: -
V gene: TRBV4-1
CDR3 DNA: TGCGCCGGCAGCCAACCGGGAGGGCCTATCCACAATGAGCAGTTCTTC
CDR3 protein: CAGSQPGGPIHNEQFF

D gene: -
J gene: TRBJ1-5
clone size: few
V gene: TRBV27
CDR3 DNA: TGTGCCAGCAGCCCTTCGGGCAATCAGCCCCAGCATTTT
CDR3 protein: CASSPSGNQPQHF

D gene: -
J gene: TRBJ2-2
clone size: -
V gene: TRBV19
CDR3 DNA: TGTGCCAGTATTTGGGAGAACACCGGGGAGCCGTTTTTT
CDR3 protein: CASIWENTGEPFF

D gene: -
J gene: TRBJ2-5
clone size: many
V gene: TRBV5-5
CDR3 DNA: TGTGCCAGCAGCTTAACCGGGCCAGGCCCGACCCAGTACTTC
CDR3 protein: CASSLTGPGPTQYF

D gene: -
J gene: TRBJ1-1
clone size: -
V gene: TRBV9
CDR3 DNA: TGTGCCAGCAGCGGGATGAACACTGAAGCTTTCTTT
CDR3 protein: CASSGMNTEAFF

D gene: TRBD1
J gene: TRBJ2-7
clone size: -
V gene: TRBV27
CDR3 DNA: TGTGCCAGCAGTGCCCGGGACAGGGACTACGAGCAGTACTTC
CDR3 protein: CASSARDRDYEQYF

D gene: -
J gene: TRBJ2-1
clone size: many
V gene: TRBV7-8
CDR3 DNA: TGTGCCAGCAGCTTAACTCCCGGGGCCCCCAGCTACAATGAGCAGTTCTTC
CDR3 protein: CASSLTPGAPSYNEQFF

D gene: -
J gene: TRBJ2-1
clone size: -
V gene: TRBV12-3/TRBV12-4
CDR3 DNA: TGTGCCAGCAGTTTAGCGACCAACAATGAGCAGTTCTTC
CDR3 protein: CASSLATNNEQFF

D gene: TRBD2
J gene: TRBJ2-7
clone size: -
V gene: TRBV4-3
CDR3 DNA: TGCGCCAGCAGCCAAACTACTAGCGGAGCCTACGAGCAGTACTTC
CDR3 protein: CASSQTTSGAYEQYF

D gene: TRBD1
J gene: TRBJ2-1
clone size: many
V gene: TRBV7-2
CDR3 DNA: TGTGCCAGCAGCCGGGACAGGGATTACAATGATGAGCAGTTCTTC
CDR3 protein: CASSRDRDYNDEQFF

D gene: -
J gene: TRBJ2-3
clone size: -
V gene: TRBV20-1
CDR3 DNA: TGCAGTGCTAGGCGGACTATGCGGACCACAGATACGCAGTATTTT
CDR3 protein: CSARRTMRTTDTQYF

D gene: -
J gene: TRBJ2-4
clone size: few
V gene: TRBV12-3/TRBV12-4
CDR3 DNA: TGTGCCACAGGTGCGGGATCCTATATTCAGTACTTC
CDR3 protein: CATGAGSYIQYF

D gene: -
J gene: TRBJ1-6
clone size: many
V gene: TRBV28
CDR3 DNA: TGTGCCAGCAGTTTGAGAGGGTCCAATTCACCCCTCCACTTT
CDR3 protein: CASSLRGSNSPLHF

D gene: -
J gene: TRBJ2-2
clone size: many
V gene: TRBV7-9
CDR3 DNA: TGTGCCAGCAGCCTCCCCAGGGGGAACACCGGGGAGCTGTTTTTT
CDR3 protein: CASSLPRGNTGELFF

D gene: -
J gene: TRBJ1-1
clone size: many
V gene: TRBV28
CDR3 DNA: TGTGCCAGCAGCCCCGGACAGAGAGCTGCAGCTTTCTTT
CDR3 protein: CASSPGQRAAAFF

D gene: -
J gene: TRBJ1-2
clone size: -
V gene: TRBV29-1
CDR3 DNA: TGCAGCGTTGAAGGTGGCACATGGGGCTACACCTTC
CDR3 protein: CSVEGGTWGYTF

D gene: TRBD2
J gene: TRBJ2-5
clone size: few
V gene: TRBV12-3/TRBV12-4
CDR3 DNA: TGTGCCAGCAGTCCAGGGACTAACCAAGAGACCCAGTACTTC
CDR3 protein: CASSPGTNQETQYF

D gene: TRBD1
J gene: TRBJ2-7
clone size: -
V gene: TRBV19
CDR3 DNA: TGTGCCAGTAGTATTGCGAGGGGGCAACTCTACGAGCAGTACTTC
CDR3 protein: CASSIARGQLYEQYF

D gene: TRBD2
J gene: TRBJ2-7
clone size: -
V gene: TRBV4-2
CDR3 DNA: TGTGCCAGCTGCCAAGGGGGAGTGGCGGGAGGGGTGCAGTACTTC
CDR3 protein: CASCQGGVAGGVQYF

D gene: -
J gene: TRBJ2-7
clone size: few
V gene: TRBV7-6
CDR3 DNA: TGTGCCAGCAGCTTAGATGGACAGCTATTCTACGAGCAGTACTTC
CDR3 protein: CASSLDGQLFYEQYF

D gene: -
J gene: TRBJ1-2
clone size: few
V gene: TRBV28
CDR3 DNA: TGTGCCAGCAAGGGGACCCGGTTCGATGGCTACACCTTC
CDR3 protein: CASKGTRFDGYTF

D gene: TRBD2
J gene: TRBJ2-1
clone size: few
V gene: TRBV6-5
CDR3 DNA: TGTGCCAGCAGTTACGCCAGCGGGAGGGCCCGCAATGAGCAGTTCTTC
CDR3 protein: CASSYASGRARNEQFF

D gene: -
J gene: TRBJ2-1
clone size: -
V gene: TRBV25-1
CDR3 DNA: TGTGCCAGCAGTGACCTAGGGAGCCTCGAGCAGTTCTTC
CDR3 protein: CASSDLGSLEQFF

D gene: TRBD2
J gene: TRBJ2-3
clone size: -
V gene: TRBV7-9
CDR3 DNA: TGTGCCAGCAGCTCAATAGCGGGACTATCAAATACGCAGTATTTT
CDR3 protein: CASSSIAGLSNTQYF

D gene: -
J gene: TRBJ1-5
clone size: -
V gene: TRBV27
CDR3 DNA: TGTGCCAGCAGTTCGTTGACATGGCTAGGTCAGCCCCAGCATTTT
CDR3 protein: CASSSLTWLGQPQHF

D gene: TRBD1
J gene: TRBJ2-7
clone size: few
V gene: TRBV27
CDR3 DNA: TGTGCCAGCAGTCCGACGACAGGGGCCGTCACCTACGAGCAGTACTTC
CDR3 protein: CASSPTTGAVTYEQYF

D gene: TRBD2
J gene: TRBJ2-4
clone size: -
V gene: TRBV15
CDR3 DNA: TGTGCCACCAGTCAAGCTCACCCTAGCGGGGCAATCGGGGCCAAAAACATTCAGTACTTC
CDR3 protein: CATSQAHPSGAIGAKNIQYF

D gene: -
J gene: TRBJ1-1
clone size: many
V gene: TRBV5-1
CDR3 DNA: TGCGCCAGCAGCTTGGGGACTGAAGCTTTCTTT
CDR3 protein: CASSLGTEAFF

D gene: TRBD2
J gene: TRBJ2-3
clone size: -
V gene: TRBV28
CDR3 DNA: TGTGCCAGCAGTTTGGGACTAGCGGGAAGGCACGATACGCAGTATTTT
CDR3 protein: CASSLGLAGRHDTQYF

D gene: TRBD2
J gene: TRBJ2-7
clone size: few
V gene: TRBV20-1
CDR3 DNA: TGCAGTGCTAGAAAGATGACTAGCGGGAGGTCGTACGAGCAGTACTTC
CDR3 protein: CSARKMTSGRSYEQYF

D gene: TRBD1
J gene: TRBJ2-7
clone size: -
V gene: TRBV25-1
CDR3 DNA: TGTGCCAGCAGTGCCTTTCCAGGGGGTAGTCGGACCGAGCAGTACTTC
CDR3 protein: CASSAFPGGSRTEQYF

D gene: -
J gene: TRBJ1-3
clone size: -
V gene: TRBV6-5
CDR3 DNA: TGTGCCAGCAGTTATGGAACTAGCTCTGGAAACACCATATATTTT
CDR3 protein: CASSYGTSSGNTIYF

D gene: -
J gene: TRBJ2-4
clone size: -
V gene: TRBV28
CDR3 DNA: TGTGCCAGCAGTTTTAGGGTAGGGGCGGCCAAAAACATTCAGTACTTC
CDR3 protein: CASSFRVGAAKNIQYF

D gene: -
J gene: TRBJ1-1
clone size: -
V gene: TRBV24-1
CDR3 DNA: TGTGCCACCAGTGATCCGAACACTGAAGCTTTCTTT
CDR3 protein: CATSDPNTEAFF

D gene: -
J gene: TRBJ2-7
clone size: few
V gene: TRBV4-1
CDR3 DNA: TGCGCCAGCAGCCTCCCTTTCGGACGGAACGAGCAGTACTTC
CDR3 protein: CASSLPFGRNEQYF

D gene: -
J gene: TRBJ2-3
clone size: many
V gene: TRBV7-8
CDR3 DNA: TGTGCCAGCAGCCCAAGGACTATAGATACGCAGTATTTT
CDR3 protein: CASSPRTIDTQYF

D gene: -
J gene: TRBJ2-5
clone size: -
V gene: TRBV6-5
CDR3 DNA: TGTGCCAGCAGCAGAGGGAAGACCCAGTACTTC
CDR3 protein: CASSRGKTQYF

D gene: TRBD1
J gene: TRBJ1-3
clone size: -
V gene: TRBV6-6
CDR3 DNA: TGTGCCAGCAGTTACTCCGAGGGACAGGGAATATATTTT
CDR3 protein: CASSYSEGQGIYF

D gene: -
J gene: TRBJ2-3
clone size: many
V gene: TRBV14
CDR3 DNA: TGTGCCAGCAGCCAAGAACTAGGATCTGGCACAGATACGCAGTATTTT
CDR3 protein: CASSQELGSGTDTQYF

D gene: TRBD1
J gene: TRBJ1-5
clone size: -
V gene: TRBV28
CDR3 DNA: TGTGCCAGCAGTTACGGGACAGGGTATCAGCCCCAGCATTTT
CDR3 protein: CASSYGTGYQPQHF

D gene: -
J gene: TRBJ2-7
clone size: -
V gene: TRBV11-2
CDR3 DNA: TGTACCAGCAGCTCAATAGCGGAACCCGTCTACGAGCAGTACTTC
CDR3 protein: CTSSSIAEPVYEQYF

D gene: -
J gene: TRBJ2-2
clone size: few
V gene: TRBV12-3/TRBV12-4
CDR3 DNA: TGTGCCAGCAGCCTGACAGGAGGAAACACCGGGGAGCTGTTTTTT
CDR3 protein: CASSLTGGNTGELFF

D gene: -
J gene: TRBJ1-4
clone size: many
V gene: TRBV7-6
CDR3 DNA: TGTGCCAGCAGCCCGCTTAGTTACGTTTCGGATGAAAAACTGTTTTTT
CDR3 protein: CASSPLSYVSDEKLFF

D gene: TRBD1
J gene: TRBJ1-5
clone size: many
V gene: TRBV5-8
CDR3 DNA: TGTGCCAGCAGCTTGGCCGGGACAGGCTACAATCAGCCCCAGCATTTT
CDR3 protein: CASSLAGTGYNQPQHF

D gene: TRBD2
J gene: TRBJ2-1
clone size: -
V gene: TRBV7-9
CDR3 DNA: TGTGCCAGCAGCTCAGCGGGACTTATCAATGAGCAGTTCTTC
CDR3 protein: CASSSAGLINEQFF

D gene: -
J gene: TRBJ1-2
clone size: -
V gene: TRBV28
CDR3 DNA: TGTGCCAGCAGTTTGTCAGTCTCTAACTATGGCTACACCTTC
CDR3 protein: CASSLSVSNYGYTF

D gene: -
J gene: TRBJ1-5
clone size: few
V gene: TRBV4-3
CDR3 DNA: TGCGCCAGCAGCCCCGAGGGGGAAGTTCGCCAGCCCCAGCATTTT
CDR3 protein: CASSPEGEVRQPQHF

D gene: -
J gene: TRBJ2-2
clone size: few
V gene: TRBV19
CDR3 DNA: TGTGCCAGTAATGGCGGGGAGCTGTTTTTT
CDR3 protein: CASNGGELFF

D gene: -
J gene: TRBJ2-1
clone size: many
V gene: TRBV12-3/TRBV12-4
CDR3 DNA: TGTGCCAGCAGTTTACTAGCCTACAATGAGCAGTTCTTC
CDR3 protein: CASSLLAYNEQFF

D gene: -
J gene: TRBJ2-2
clone size: -
V gene: TRBV29-1
CDR3 DNA: TGCAGCGTTGGGGTCAGGGGTGACACCGGGGAGCTGTTTTTT
CDR3 protein: CSVGVRGDTGELFF

D gene: -
J gene: TRBJ1-2
clone size: -
V gene: TRBV28
CDR3 DNA: TGTGCCAGCAGGAACCTCTCCAGGCCCTACGGCTACACCTTC
CDR3 protein: CASRNLSRPYGYTF

D gene: -
J gene: TRBJ2-7
clone size: many
V gene: TRBV5-4
CDR3 DNA: TGTGCCAGCAGCTTGGTATCGGGCTCCCCCTACGAGCAGTACTTC
CDR3 protein: CASSLVSGSPYEQYF

D gene: TRBD2
J gene: TRBJ2-1
clone size: few
V gene: TRBV28
CDR3 DNA: TGTGCCAGCAGAGGACTAGCGGGAGCGGCGGAGCAGTTCTTC
CDR3 protein: CASRGLAGAAEQFF

D gene: -
J gene: TRBJ2-7
clone size: -
V gene: TRBV7-2
CDR3 DNA: TGTGCCAGCAGCTTAGCTTCAGGGCATAGCTACGAGCAGTACTTC
CDR3 protein: CASSLASGHSYEQYF

D gene: -
J gene: TRBJ1-2
clone size: -
V gene: TRBV20-1
CDR3 DNA: TGCAGTTCTAGAGATGGAGGGAACTATGGCTACACCTTC
CDR3 protein: CSSRDGGNYGYTF

D gene: -
J gene: TRBJ2-7
clone size: -
V gene: TRBV6-1
CDR3 DNA: TGTGCCAGCAGTGGATGGACAAACCGGGACTTCTCCTACGAGCAGTACTTC
CDR3 protein: CASSGWTNRDFSYEQYF

D gene: -
J gene: TRBJ2-7
clone size: -
V gene: TRBV3-1
CDR3 DNA: TGTGCCAGCAGCCACAGGGGTGCCTACGAGCAGTACTTC
CDR3 protein: CASSHRGAYEQYF

D gene: -
J gene: TRBJ2-1
clone size: -
V gene: TRBV28
CDR3 DNA: TGTGCCAGCAGTTTCTTGCAGGATTCCTACAATGAGCAGTTCTTC
CDR3 protein: CASSFLQDSYNEQFF